What follows is one TCR beta chain and its context. V shed 3 bases and J 8 bases; nucleotides not matched to a gene: 3. Germline-derived CDR1 and CDR2 are SGHAT and FQNNGV. The CDR3 is 12 amino acids. The study ran its PCR with 60 Vbeta and 13 Jbeta primers. The method was immunoSEQ multiplex PCR; TCRdb's version includes in-frame clones alone and lacks a portion of them. The data show approximately 170,000 clones, roughly 79% seen once. These data come from a study of cytomegalovirus exposure and HLA in healthy donors. The specimen sequenced was PBMCs. The source is a male donor in good health and CMV-seropositive. The chain is built from TRBV11-2 and TRBJ1-2; 7 bases align to TRBD1. The CDR3 here is CASSLTGPGYTF. The CDR3 nucleotides are TGTGCCAGCAGCTTGACAGGGCCCGGCTACACCTTC.